Listed here are 24 T cell receptor beta chains from one sample, sequenced in a study of blood T cell repertoires in COVID-19. The protocol was immunoSEQ multiplex PCR, while the TCRdb copy is restricted to in-frame clones and leaves out a portion. In the table there are roughly 110,000 clones, about nine tenths of which are singletons. Specimen: peripheral blood. The receptors derive from a man aged 35 to 55 with acute or convalescent COVID-19.

The chain joins TRBV27 to TRBJ1-2; 7 nucleotides match TRBD1. The CDR3 consists of 14 residues. Germline lookup yields CDR1 MNHEY and CDR2 SMNVEV (reference sequence). Trimming cost V 7 bases and J 8 bases; bases outside gene matches: 13. CDR3 DNA sequence: TGTGCCAGCAAGCTAAACCAGGGGGTTGGGGGCTACACCTTC. Translation gives CASKLNQGVGGYTF.

The V and J genes are TRBV9 and TRBJ2-5, with 9 bases identical to TRBD1. The junction had 4 bases not matched to a gene; V was cut back by 3 bases and J by 4 bases. Per the germline V gene, CDR1 is SGDLS and CDR2 is YYNGEE. The CDR3 spans 14 residues. The CDR3 DNA reads TGTGCCAGCAGCGGCCGACAGGGGGGAGAGACCCAGTACTTC. Its protein product is CASSGRQGGETQYF.

J is TRBJ2-1 and V is TRBV25-1; TRBD2 is a possible D gene (7 bases). The V end was cut by 1 base, the J end by 6 bases, with 16 bases between. The germline V gene has CDR1 MGHDK and CDR2 SYGVNS. The CDR3 runs to 16 residues. The chain's CDR3 is CASSEFAGVGANEQFF. The CDR3 DNA reads as TGTGCCAGCAGTGAATTCGCGGGAGTGGGGGCCAATGAGCAGTTCTTC.

The chain has TRBV5-1 and TRBJ2-6; 11 bases line up with TRBD1. From germline, CDR1 is SGHRS and CDR2 YFSETQ. V shed 4 bases, J shed 3 bases, and the junction held 6 bases outside the gene matches. This CDR3 region has 17 residues. CDR3 coding DNA: TGCGCCAGCAGCCCCGGACAGGGGGCTGGTGGGGCCAACGTCCTGACTTTC. It specifies CASSPGQGAGGANVLTF.

V is TRBV6-5 and J is TRBJ1-6; the D gene is possibly TRBD1 (6 bases). The V gene's germline CDR1 is MNHEY and CDR2 SVGAGI. The CDR3 has 15 amino acids. Deletions cut 0 bases from V and 10 bases from J, with 13 bases between. The CDR3 loop reads CASSYSIQGLSPLHF. In nucleotides, the CDR3 is TGTGCCAGCAGTTACTCGATACAGGGCTTATCACCCCTCCACTTT.

This clone was observed a handful of times. The chain uses TRBV21-1 and TRBJ2-7; no check of the table's D call, TRBD2, against the DNA was made. TRBV21-1 has pseudogene status. This CDR3 has 20 amino acids. DNA for the CDR3: TGTGCCAGCAGCAAAGCTTTACTCGGTGGTCCCCTAGCGGGAGGCCACGAGCAGTACTTC. This codes for CASSKALLGGPLAGGHEQYF.

This sequence joins TRBV12-3 or TRBV12-4 and TRBJ2-5, with TRBD2 identical over 7 bases. V was pared by 3 bases and J by 4 bases, with 2 bases of the junction left unmatched. There are 13 residues in the CDR3. CDR3 protein: CASSFWGGETQYF. Written as DNA, the CDR3 is TGTGCCAGCAGTTTCTGGGGGGGAGAGACCCAGTACTTC.

The chain has TRBV2 and TRBJ2-7; 10 bases match TRBD1. After removal of 4 bases from V and 3 bases from J, the junction contained 0 bases not matched to a gene. This CDR3 has 13 amino acids. Germline lookup yields CDR1 SNHLY and CDR2 FYNNEI. As DNA, the CDR3 is TGTGCCAGCAGTGGGACAGGGGGCTACGAGCAGTACTTC. This gives the protein CASSGTGGYEQYF.

This clone was observed a single time. This chain links TRBV9 with TRBJ1-1, with 7 bases matching TRBD1. Trimming cost V 3 bases and J 2 bases; bases outside gene matches: 7. This CDR3 region has 15 residues. CDR1 is SGDLS and CDR2 is YYNGEE in the germline V gene. The CDR3 nucleotides are TGTGCCAGCAGCGCCACCAGGGGGTTTAACACTGAAGCTTTCTTT. This translates into CASSATRGFNTEAFF.

The chain carries TRBV6-1 and TRBJ2-7, with a possible D match to TRBD2 (5 bases). V was clipped by 3 bases and J by 0 bases, with 9 bases between them. This CDR3 contains 14 residues. Germline V gives CDR1 MNHNS, CDR2 SASEGT. The CDR3, as DNA: TGTGCCAGCAGTGAGTGGACTTCCTCCTACGAGCAGTACTTC. Its protein product is CASSEWTSSYEQYF.

J is TRBJ1-5 and V is TRBV15; D not resolved. Germline-derived CDR1 and CDR2 are LNHNV and YYDKDF (reference sequence). Between the trimmed V and J ends, which lost 0 bases and 7 bases, there was a span of 4 bases. CDR3 length: 12 residues. For the CDR3, the DNA is TGTGCCACCAGCAGAGATGGCCAGCCCCAGCATTTT. It encodes CATSRDGQPQHF.

This chain joins TRBV18 and TRBJ1-1; possible D gene TRBD1, 5 bases. V gave up 6 bases and J gave up 0 bases, with 14 bases separating them. CDR1 is KGHSH and CDR2 is LQKENI in the germline V gene. The CDR3 is 15 amino acids. The CDR3 DNA is TGTGCCAGCTCCGGCGGCGGGGGAATGAACACTGAAGCTTTCTTT. It yields the protein CASSGGGGMNTEAFF.

The rearrangement joins TRBV4-1 to TRBJ2-7, with D tentatively TRBD2 (5 bases). V was clipped by 1 base and J by 0 bases, with 13 bases between them. The length of the CDR3 is 16 residues. Germline loops: CDR1 MGHRA, CDR2 YSYEKL. This CDR3 is CASSQVQRMNSYEQYF. The CDR3 DNA follows: TGCGCCAGCAGCCAAGTCCAGCGGATGAACTCCTACGAGCAGTACTTC.

The chain carries TRBV30 and TRBJ1-1; D is uncertain. This CDR3 comprises 16 residues. Germline-derived CDR1 and CDR2 are GTSNPN and SVGIG (reference sequence). The ends were cut back, 5 bases at V and 6 bases at J, with 25 bases in the middle. The CDR3 bases are TGTGCCTGGGGTTTAGAACTCCCGTCGAAGTCATCTGAAGCTTTCTTT. It translates to CAWGLELPSKSSEAFF.

V gene TRBV25-1 combines with J gene TRBJ2-1, with TRBD2 identical over 11 bases. V lost 8 bases, J lost 1 base, and 4 bases stayed unmatched. CDR1 MGHDK and CDR2 SYGVNS come from the germline V gene. The CDR3 runs 15 residues. The CDR3, as DNA: TGTGCCAGCGGAGTAGCGGGAGGGTCCTACAATGAGCAGTTCTTC. Translated: CASGVAGGSYNEQFF.

The chain has TRBV6-6 and TRBJ2-1; TRBD1 matches at 9 bases. The CDR3 runs 15 residues. J lost 7 bases, V lost 6 bases, and 10 bases had no gene match. Germline values: CDR1 MNHNY, CDR2 SVGAGI (reference sequence). This CDR3 reads CASSPRLGTGNEQFF. DNA of the CDR3: TGTGCCAGCAGCCCAAGGTTGGGGACAGGGAATGAGCAGTTCTTC.

The chain employs TRBV6-1 and TRBJ2-2; the D is unclear. This CDR3 comprises 11 residues. Trimming pared 5 bases from V and 7 bases from J, leaving 5 bases between. Germline V gives CDR1 MNHNS, CDR2 SASEGT. CDR3 amino acids: CASSSIGELFF. In DNA, the CDR3 is TGTGCCAGCAGTTCAATCGGGGAGCTGTTTTTT.

The chain has TRBV19 and TRBJ2-1, with 10 bases that match TRBD2. Germline lookup yields CDR1 LNHDA and CDR2 SQIVND (reference sequence). J was trimmed by 8 bases and V by 3 bases; bases with no gene match: 4. The CDR3 has 14 amino acids. The CDR3 nucleotides read TGTGCCAGTAGTATTGGACTAGCGGTGGATGAGCAGTTCTTC. This codes for CASSIGLAVDEQFF.

This sequence joins TRBV13 and TRBJ2-7; the match to TRBD2 covers 11 bases. CDR1 and CDR2 from the germline V gene are PRHDT and FYEKMQ (reference sequence). The junction had 2 bases not matched to a gene; V was cut back by 3 bases and J by 1 base. This CDR3 contains 15 residues. The CDR3 DNA reads TGTGCCAGCAGCTTGAGACTAGCGGGGTCCTACGAGCAGTACTTC. It specifies CASSLRLAGSYEQYF.

This chain joins TRBV2 and TRBJ2-1; perhaps TRBD1 as D (6 bases). Trimming removed 2 bases at V and 8 bases at J, with 10 bases between. CDR1 and CDR2 from the germline V gene are SNHLY and FYNNEI. This CDR3 spans 13 amino acids. The chain's CDR3 is CASSENRVHEQFF. Here the CDR3 DNA reads TGTGCCAGCAGTGAAAACAGGGTTCATGAGCAGTTCTTC.

J is TRBJ2-1 and V is TRBV24-1; 8 bases fit TRBD2. This CDR3 spans 13 amino acids. CDR1 and CDR2 from the germline V gene are KGHDR and SFDVKD. V shed 9 bases, J shed 8 bases, and the junction held 8 bases outside the gene matches. CDR3 protein: CATRLGTSYEQFF. CDR3 in DNA: TGTGCCACCCGGCTCGGGACTAGTTATGAGCAGTTCTTC.

This clone was seen only a few times. V is TRBV19 and J is TRBJ2-1; 13 positions agree with TRBD2. The CDR3 has 18 amino acids. Germline V gene lookup returns CDR1 LNHDA and CDR2 SQIVND (reference sequence). The V and J ends lost 5 bases and 8 bases, in that order; junction bases with no gene match: 15. The CDR3 DNA sequence: TGTGCCAGTAGTCGAAAGGGTACACCGGGACTAGCGGGACATGAGCAGTTCTTC. This gives the protein CASSRKGTPGLAGHEQFF.

The gene calls are TRBV12-5 and TRBJ1-6; no firm D call. The germline V gene has CDR1 LGHNT and CDR2 FRNRAP. This CDR3 spans 14 amino acids. Trimming pared 2 bases from V and 9 bases from J, leaving 11 bases between. As DNA, the CDR3 is TGTGCTAGTGGTTTGTTGCGGGGAATTTCACCCCTCCACTTT. Protein sequence: CASGLLRGISPLHF.

CDR3 DNA: TGTGCCAGCAACCGACAGGGGATCACTGAAGCTTTCTTT. This sequence encodes CASNRQGITEAFF. V is TRBV7-8 and J is TRBJ1-1, with 8 nucleotides matching TRBD1. The ends lost 7 bases at V and 4 bases at J; junction bases unmatched: 5. CDR1 SGHVS and CDR2 FQNEAQ come from the germline V gene. CDR3 length: 13 amino acids.